The rows below give T cell receptor beta chains drawn from one sample of a study of cytomegalovirus exposure and HLA in healthy donors. The repertoire was sequenced with immunoSEQ multiplex PCR; TCRdb's copy has only in-frame clones and lacks some. The top ten clones hold 1.5% to 2% of a sample with 270,000 or so clones, nearly 95% of them seen once. The sequencing sample was made of PBMCs. The origin of the receptors is a girl between 2 and 10 years old in good health and CMV-seronegative. CDR3s include the opening cysteine and the closing phenylalanine or tryptophan. D genes are given only for firm matches. Not every row has a clone size; where given, it reads once, few, many or a size class.

CDR3 protein: CASSFLQALNTEAFF; CDR3 DNA: TGTGCCAGCAGCTTCCTACAGGCCCTGAACACTGAAGCTTTCTTT; V gene: TRBV7-9; J gene: TRBJ1-1; D gene: -; clone size: -
CDR3 protein: CASSLEAGGIHQPQHF; CDR3 DNA: TGTGCCAGCAGCTTGGAAGCAGGGGGGATACATCAGCCCCAGCATTTT; V gene: TRBV5-6; J gene: TRBJ1-5; D gene: TRBD1; clone size: -
CDR3 protein: CASSSKGVYTEAFF; CDR3 DNA: TGTGCCAGCAGTTCAAAAGGAGTTTACACTGAAGCTTTCTTT; V gene: TRBV6-6; J gene: TRBJ1-1; D gene: -; clone size: -
CDR3 protein: CASSIRQGYETQYF; CDR3 DNA: TGTGCCAGTAGTATTCGACAGGGGTACGAGACCCAGTACTTC; V gene: TRBV19; J gene: TRBJ2-5; D gene: TRBD1; clone size: -
CDR3 protein: CASSLSGVRNSPLHF; CDR3 DNA: TGTGCCAGCAGCCTATCAGGGGTACGTAATTCACCCCTTCACTTT; V gene: TRBV11-2; J gene: TRBJ1-6; D gene: -; clone size: -
CDR3 protein: CAIRFAREQVEQYF; CDR3 DNA: TGTGCCATACGGTTTGCGCGGGAACAGGTCGAGCAGTACTTC; V gene: TRBV15; J gene: TRBJ2-7; D gene: -; clone size: -
CDR3 protein: CTSSLNTLPSTDTQYF; CDR3 DNA: TGTACCAGCAGCTTAAACACACTACCTAGCACAGATACGCAGTATTTT; V gene: TRBV5-4; J gene: TRBJ2-3; D gene: -; clone size: -
CDR3 protein: CASSGLSGDYNEQFF; CDR3 DNA: TGTGCCAGCAGTGGACTAAGCGGTGACTACAATGAGCAGTTCTTC; V gene: TRBV6-1; J gene: TRBJ2-1; D gene: -; clone size: -
CDR3 protein: CASSPGLTHQPQHF; CDR3 DNA: TGTGCCAGCAGCCCGGGACTAACTCATCAGCCCCAGCATTTT; V gene: TRBV7-8; J gene: TRBJ1-5; D gene: -; clone size: -
CDR3 protein: CASSDRQGGGNQPQHF; CDR3 DNA: TGTGCCAGCAGCGATCGACAGGGCGGTGGCAATCAGCCCCAGCATTTT; V gene: TRBV28; J gene: TRBJ1-5; D gene: TRBD1; clone size: -
CDR3 protein: CASRELAVAYNEQFF; CDR3 DNA: TGTGCCAGCAGAGAACTAGCGGTAGCCTACAATGAGCAGTTCTTC; V gene: TRBV6-1; J gene: TRBJ2-1; D gene: TRBD2; clone size: -
CDR3 protein: CASSPPGVLDTDTQYF; CDR3 DNA: TGTGCCAGCAGTCCGCCAGGGGTTTTGGACACAGATACGCAGTATTTT; V gene: TRBV27; J gene: TRBJ2-3; D gene: -; clone size: -
CDR3 protein: CASSLGRGGYEQYF; CDR3 DNA: TGTGCCAGCAGTTTAGGTAGAGGGGGCTACGAGCAGTACTTC; V gene: TRBV28; J gene: TRBJ2-7; D gene: -; clone size: -
CDR3 protein: CASSLDRASPEYQETQYF; CDR3 DNA: TGTGCCAGCAGCTTAGATAGGGCTAGCCCTGAGTACCAAGAGACCCAGTACTTC; V gene: TRBV7-6; J gene: TRBJ2-5; D gene: -; clone size: -
CDR3 protein: CASSIDTGRNSPLHF; CDR3 DNA: TGTGCCAGCAGTATAGATACGGGGAGGAATTCACCCCTCCACTTT; V gene: TRBV28; J gene: TRBJ1-6; D gene: -; clone size: -
CDR3 protein: CASSPDRMPYEQYF; CDR3 DNA: TGTGCCAGCAGCCCGGACAGGATGCCCTACGAGCAGTACTTC; V gene: TRBV28; J gene: TRBJ2-7; D gene: TRBD1; clone size: -
CDR3 protein: CSVDRDDEQFF; CDR3 DNA: TGCAGCGTAGACAGGGACGATGAGCAGTTCTTC; V gene: TRBV29-1; J gene: TRBJ2-1; D gene: TRBD1; clone size: -
CDR3 protein: CASRSTGDVTSDTQYF; CDR3 DNA: TGTGCCAGCAGGTCTACAGGGGACGTCACCTCCGATACGCAGTATTTT; V gene: TRBV28; J gene: TRBJ2-3; D gene: TRBD1; clone size: -
CDR3 protein: CASRVAGVYNEQFF; CDR3 DNA: TGTGCCAGCAGAGTAGCGGGGGTTTACAATGAGCAGTTCTTC; V gene: TRBV2; J gene: TRBJ2-1; D gene: TRBD2; clone size: -
CDR3 protein: CASRLVPNSPLHF; CDR3 DNA: TGTGCCAGCAGATTGGTCCCGAATTCACCCCTCCACTTT; V gene: TRBV5-8; J gene: TRBJ1-6; D gene: -; clone size: -
CDR3 protein: CASSARTGKSSYEQYF; CDR3 DNA: TGTGCCAGCAGTGCCAGGACGGGAAAGAGCTCCTACGAGCAGTACTTC; V gene: TRBV27; J gene: TRBJ2-7; D gene: -; clone size: -
CDR3 protein: CASSQQQGNTEAFF; CDR3 DNA: TGTGCCAGCAGCCAGCAGCAGGGGAACACTGAAGCTTTCTTT; V gene: TRBV7-9; J gene: TRBJ1-1; D gene: -; clone size: few
CDR3 protein: CASSSGAGSGQPQHF; CDR3 DNA: TGTGCCAGCAGCTCTGGAGCGGGGTCCGGGCAGCCCCAGCATTTT; V gene: TRBV5-6; J gene: TRBJ1-5; D gene: -; clone size: -
CDR3 protein: CASGLWGLAANRDYNEQFF; CDR3 DNA: TGTGCTAGTGGTTTATGGGGACTAGCGGCCAACCGGGATTACAATGAGCAGTTCTTC; V gene: TRBV12-5; J gene: TRBJ2-1; D gene: TRBD2; clone size: -
CDR3 protein: CASSQDRGSGEPGANVLTF; CDR3 DNA: TGCGCCAGCAGCCAAGATCGGGGTAGCGGGGAGCCAGGGGCCAACGTCCTGACTTTC; V gene: TRBV4-1; J gene: TRBJ2-6; D gene: TRBD2; clone size: -
CDR3 protein: CASSLLTGFGDTIYF; CDR3 DNA: TGTGCCAGCAGCCTACTAACGGGGTTCGGGGACACCATATATTTT; V gene: TRBV6-5; J gene: TRBJ1-3; D gene: -; clone size: -
CDR3 protein: CASSFGDPRGAYEQYF; CDR3 DNA: TGTGCCAGCAGCTTCGGGGACCCCCGGGGGGCCTACGAGCAGTACTTC; V gene: TRBV7-2; J gene: TRBJ2-7; D gene: TRBD2; clone size: -
CDR3 protein: CASSLATSGSYEQYF; CDR3 DNA: TGTGCCAGCAGCTTAGCTACTAGCGGGAGTTACGAGCAGTACTTC; V gene: TRBV7-8; J gene: TRBJ2-7; D gene: TRBD2; clone size: -
CDR3 protein: CASSQEQGAGEKLFF; CDR3 DNA: TGTGCCAGCAGCCAAGAACAGGGGGCAGGTGAAAAACTGTTTTTT; V gene: TRBV14; J gene: TRBJ1-4; D gene: TRBD1; clone size: -
CDR3 protein: CATRAGPSSAYEQYF; CDR3 DNA: TGTGCCACCCGGGCGGGACCCTCCTCAGCCTACGAGCAGTACTTC; V gene: TRBV6-5; J gene: TRBJ2-7; D gene: -; clone size: -
CDR3 protein: CASSHPSGRAPGELFF; CDR3 DNA: TGCGCCAGCAGCCATCCTAGCGGGAGGGCCCCCGGGGAGCTGTTTTTT; V gene: TRBV4-1; J gene: TRBJ2-2; D gene: TRBD2; clone size: few
CDR3 protein: CASRKGGAGAGELFF; CDR3 DNA: TGTGCCAGCAGGAAAGGGGGTGCAGGCGCCGGGGAGCTGTTTTTT; V gene: TRBV6-1; J gene: TRBJ2-2; D gene: -; clone size: -
CDR3 protein: CSSSLAVTEAFF; CDR3 DNA: TGTTCCAGCAGCTTAGCCGTGACTGAAGCTTTCTTT; V gene: TRBV7-9; J gene: TRBJ1-1; D gene: -; clone size: -
CDR3 protein: CASSHDDSHPIYEQYF; CDR3 DNA: TGTGCCAGCAGCCATGACGACAGTCACCCTATCTACGAGCAGTACTTC; V gene: TRBV7-9; J gene: TRBJ2-7; D gene: -; clone size: -
CDR3 protein: CASSLRGLADTQYF; CDR3 DNA: TGTGCCAGCAGCTTGAGGGGACTAGCGGATACGCAGTATTTT; V gene: TRBV5-4; J gene: TRBJ2-3; D gene: TRBD2; clone size: -